Included here is one TCR beta chain sequence, with context. Likely a read error: the CDR3 ends without its conserved phenylalanine or tryptophan. No DNA is shown, since the ends of the CDR3 on it are uncertain; the CDR3 is the one TCRdb lists. This entry is derived from a study of blood T cell repertoires in COVID-19. Background on the study: Collection of acute and convalescent COVID-19 samples took place in the United States, Italy and Spain. Sample material is recorded as cDNA or gDNA derived from T cells, B-cell-depleted T cells, or PBMCs.

Germline V gives CDR1 MNHNS, CDR2 SASEGT. The CDR3 numbers 12 amino acids, ends counted. The authors' processing: Nucleated cell counts were estimated from reference gene primer amplification. The assay was immunoSEQ multiplex PCR, and TCRdb's table has in-frame clones only and misses some. V and J calls and clone size are as listed in that table; D and trimming were resolved from the DNA. The sample records about 130,000 clones, around three quarters being singletons. This TCR derives from a man in his forties with active or convalescent COVID-19. The J gene is TRBJ2-6, the V gene TRBV6-1; TRBD2 is the table's D call and was not checked against the DNA. The sample consisted of peripheral blood. The CDR3 loop is CASSEQNFQPGI.